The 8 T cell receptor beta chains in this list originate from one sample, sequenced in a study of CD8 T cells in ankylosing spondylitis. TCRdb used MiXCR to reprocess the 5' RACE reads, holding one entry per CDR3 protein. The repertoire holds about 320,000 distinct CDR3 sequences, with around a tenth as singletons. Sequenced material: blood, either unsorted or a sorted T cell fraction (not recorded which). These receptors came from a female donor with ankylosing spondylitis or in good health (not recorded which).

The CDR3, as DNA: TGTGCCTGGACCCCCTCGGGGGTAGGGGCGGGCTACACCTTC. Protein product: CAWTPSGVGAGYTF. The chain uses TRBV30 and TRBJ1-2; D is possibly TRBD1 (5 bases). CDR3 length equals 14 residues. The germline CDR1 and CDR2 sequences are GTSNPN and SVGIG (reference sequence). The V and J ends lost 4 bases and 8 bases respectively, with 20 bases between them.

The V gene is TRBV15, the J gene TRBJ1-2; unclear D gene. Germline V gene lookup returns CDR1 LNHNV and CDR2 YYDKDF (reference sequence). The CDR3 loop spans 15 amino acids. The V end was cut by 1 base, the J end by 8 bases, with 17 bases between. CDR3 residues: CATSRGPNPKEGYTF. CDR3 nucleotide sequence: TGTGCCACCAGCAGAGGACCCAACCCAAAGGAGGGCTACACCTTC.

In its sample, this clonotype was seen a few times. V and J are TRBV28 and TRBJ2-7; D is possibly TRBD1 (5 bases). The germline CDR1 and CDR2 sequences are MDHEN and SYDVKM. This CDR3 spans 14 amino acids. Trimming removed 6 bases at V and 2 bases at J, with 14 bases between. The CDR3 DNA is TGTGCCAGCAGCCCTGTACGACAGACCTACGAGCAGTACTTC. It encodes CASSPVRQTYEQYF.

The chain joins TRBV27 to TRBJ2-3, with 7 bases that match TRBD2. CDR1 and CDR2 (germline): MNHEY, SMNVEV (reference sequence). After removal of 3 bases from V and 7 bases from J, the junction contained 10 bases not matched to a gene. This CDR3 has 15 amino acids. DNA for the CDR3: TGTGCCAGCAGTTTCCCTGGCGGGAGCGTTTATACGCAGTATTTT. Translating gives CASSFPGGSVYTQYF.

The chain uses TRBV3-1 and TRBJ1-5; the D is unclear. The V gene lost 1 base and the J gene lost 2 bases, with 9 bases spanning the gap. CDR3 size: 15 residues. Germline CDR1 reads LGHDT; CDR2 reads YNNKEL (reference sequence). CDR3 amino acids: CASSQGRAGNQPQHF. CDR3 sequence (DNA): TGTGCCAGCAGCCAAGGGAGGGCGGGCAATCAGCCCCAGCATTTT. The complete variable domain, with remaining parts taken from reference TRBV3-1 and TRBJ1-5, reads DTAVSQTPKYLVTQMGNDKSIKCEQNLGHDTMYWYKQDSKKFLKIMFSYNNKELIINETVPNRFSPKSPDKAHLNLHINSLELGDSAVYFCASSQGRAGNQPQHFGDGTRLSIL.

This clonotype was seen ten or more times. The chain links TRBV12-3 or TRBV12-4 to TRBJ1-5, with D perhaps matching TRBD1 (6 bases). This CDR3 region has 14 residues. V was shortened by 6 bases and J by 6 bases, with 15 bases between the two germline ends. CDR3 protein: CASSYYRDGQPQHF. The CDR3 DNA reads TGTGCCAGCAGCTACTACAGGGATGGTCAGCCCCAGCATTTT.

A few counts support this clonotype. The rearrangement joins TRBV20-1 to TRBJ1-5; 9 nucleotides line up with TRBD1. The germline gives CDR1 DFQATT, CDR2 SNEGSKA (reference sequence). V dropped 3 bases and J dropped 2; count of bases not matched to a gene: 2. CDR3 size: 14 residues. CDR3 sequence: CSARGTGRNQPQHF. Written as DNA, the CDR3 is TGCAGTGCTAGGGGGACAGGGCGCAATCAGCCCCAGCATTTT.

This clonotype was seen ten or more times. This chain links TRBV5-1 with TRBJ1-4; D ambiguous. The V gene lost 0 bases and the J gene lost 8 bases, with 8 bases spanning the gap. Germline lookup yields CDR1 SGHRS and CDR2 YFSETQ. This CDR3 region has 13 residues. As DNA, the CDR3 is TGCGCCAGCAGCTTGGGCCGGCGGGAAAAACTGTTTTTT. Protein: CASSLGRREKLFF. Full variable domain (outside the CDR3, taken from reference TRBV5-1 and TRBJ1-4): KAGVTQTPRYLIKTRGQQVTLSCSPISGHRSVSWYQQTPGQGLQFLFEYFSETQRNKGNFPGRFSGRQFSNSRSEMNVSTLELGDSALYLCASSLGRREKLFFGSGTQLSVL.